One and the same sample provided the 4 T cell receptor beta chains below, sequenced in a study of T cells after posttransplantation cyclophosphamide. The data were produced by immunoSEQ multiplex PCR, yet TCRdb's version contains in-frame clones alone and is incomplete. Sampling found tens of thousands of clones, none seen once. Specimen: PBMCs. The origin of the receptors is a middle-aged man in good health, CMV-negative, and a related stem cell transplant donor.

This clone has ten or more counts. The chain couples TRBV10-2 to TRBJ2-7; 8 bases align to TRBD1. The CDR3 consists of 13 residues. Germline assignment: CDR1 WSHSY and CDR2 SAAADI. Trimming took 8 bases from V and 3 from J; bases not matched to a gene: 6. The CDR3, as DNA: TGCGCCAGCCGAGACAGGGGCCTCTACGAGCAGTACTTC. It translates to CASRDRGLYEQYF.

This clone has just a few counts. The V call is TRBV21-1, the J call TRBJ1-5; the table calls TRBD1, which could not be checked here. TRBV21-1 has pseudogene status. CDR3 length: 18 residues. The CDR3, as DNA: TGTGCCAGCAGCACGGGGGTGGGACAGCTTTATAGCAATCAGCCCCGGCATTTT. Its protein is CASSTGVGQLYSNQPRHF.

This clone has just a few counts. V and J are TRBV9 and TRBJ1-1; 8 bases are shared with TRBD1. CDR1 is SGDLS, CDR2 YYNGEE, per germline. The V gene end was trimmed by 3 bases and the J gene end by 4 bases; junction bases not matched to a gene: 5. The length of the CDR3 is 14 residues. The CDR3 DNA reads as TGTGCCAGCAGCGCGGGACAGGCTACCACTGAAGCTTTCTTT. As protein: CASSAGQATTEAFF.

A remark on this clone: One junction end disagrees with the germline gene, perhaps due to a read error. This chain joins TRBV7-7 and TRBJ2-1; D is undetermined. Germline-derived CDR1 and CDR2 are SSHAT and FNYEAQ (reference sequence). The CDR3 covers 15 residues. In DNA, the CDR3 is TGTGCCAGCAGCTTATTTACTGGATTGTCCTATGAGCGGTTCTTC. Its translation: CASSLFTGLSYERFF.